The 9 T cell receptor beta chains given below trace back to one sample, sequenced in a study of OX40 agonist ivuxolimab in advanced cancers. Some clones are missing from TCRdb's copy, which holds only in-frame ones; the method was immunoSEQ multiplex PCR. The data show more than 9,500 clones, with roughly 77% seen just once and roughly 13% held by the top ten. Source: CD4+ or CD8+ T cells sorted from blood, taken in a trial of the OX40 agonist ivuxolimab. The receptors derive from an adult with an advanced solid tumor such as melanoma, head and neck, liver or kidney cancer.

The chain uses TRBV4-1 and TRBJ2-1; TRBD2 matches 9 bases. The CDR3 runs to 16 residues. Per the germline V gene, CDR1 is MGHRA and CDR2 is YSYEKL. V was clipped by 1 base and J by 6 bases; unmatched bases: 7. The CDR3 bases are TGCGCCAGCAGCCAAGGCCCCGGGACTAGCTCCAATGAGCAGTTCTTC. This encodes CASSQGPGTSSNEQFF.

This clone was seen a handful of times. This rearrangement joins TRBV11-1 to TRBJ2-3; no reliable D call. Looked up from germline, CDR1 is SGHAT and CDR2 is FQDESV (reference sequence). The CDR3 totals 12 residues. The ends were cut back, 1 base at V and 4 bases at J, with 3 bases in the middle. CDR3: CASSLVSDTQYF. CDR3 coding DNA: TGTGCCAGCAGCTTAGTTTCAGATACGCAGTATTTT.

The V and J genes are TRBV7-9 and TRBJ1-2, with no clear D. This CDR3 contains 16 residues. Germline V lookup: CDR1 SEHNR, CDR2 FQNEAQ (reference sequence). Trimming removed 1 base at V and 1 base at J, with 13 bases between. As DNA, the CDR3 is TGTGCCAGCAGCTTAGATGAAGCGCTGGGTAACTATGGCTACACCTTC. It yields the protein CASSLDEALGNYGYTF.

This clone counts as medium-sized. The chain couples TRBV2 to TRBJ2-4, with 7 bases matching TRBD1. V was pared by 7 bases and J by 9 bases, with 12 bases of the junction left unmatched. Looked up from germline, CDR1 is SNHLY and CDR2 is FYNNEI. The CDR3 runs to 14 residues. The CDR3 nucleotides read TGTGCCAGCATTCTGGTGACAGGGCCAATCATTCAGTACTTC. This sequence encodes CASILVTGPIIQYF.

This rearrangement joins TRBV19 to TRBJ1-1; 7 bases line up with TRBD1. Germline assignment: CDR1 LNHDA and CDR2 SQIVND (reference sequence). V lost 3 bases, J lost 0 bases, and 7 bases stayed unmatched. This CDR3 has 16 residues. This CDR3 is CASSIRQGPLNTEAFF. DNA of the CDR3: TGTGCCAGTAGTATCCGACAGGGCCCGCTGAACACTGAAGCTTTCTTT.

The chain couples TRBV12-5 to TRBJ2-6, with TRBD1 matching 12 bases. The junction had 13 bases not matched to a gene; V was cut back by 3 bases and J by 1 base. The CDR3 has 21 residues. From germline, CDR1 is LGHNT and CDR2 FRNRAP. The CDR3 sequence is CASGFQVDRGQGASGANVLTF. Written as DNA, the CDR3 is TGTGCTAGTGGTTTCCAGGTAGATAGGGGACAGGGGGCGTCTGGGGCCAACGTCCTGACTTTC.

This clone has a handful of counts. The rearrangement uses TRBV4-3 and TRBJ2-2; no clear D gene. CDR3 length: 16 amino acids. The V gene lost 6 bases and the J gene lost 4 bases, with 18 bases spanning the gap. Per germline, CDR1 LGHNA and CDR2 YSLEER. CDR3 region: CASRGQLAQITGELFF. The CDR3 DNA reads TGCGCCAGCAGAGGTCAGCTCGCCCAGATCACCGGGGAGCTGTTTTTT.

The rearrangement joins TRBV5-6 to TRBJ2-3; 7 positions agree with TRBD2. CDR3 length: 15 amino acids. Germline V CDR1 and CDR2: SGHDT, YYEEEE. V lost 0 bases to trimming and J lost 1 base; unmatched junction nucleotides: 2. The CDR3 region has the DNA TGTGCCAGCAGCTTGGATGGGGGGGGCACAGATACGCAGTATTTT. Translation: CASSLDGGGTDTQYF.

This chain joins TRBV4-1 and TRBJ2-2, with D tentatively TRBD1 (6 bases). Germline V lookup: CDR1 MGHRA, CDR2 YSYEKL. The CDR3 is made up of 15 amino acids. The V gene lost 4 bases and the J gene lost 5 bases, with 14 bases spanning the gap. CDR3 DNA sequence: TGCGCCAGCAGCCCAAGACAGGCCGAAACCGGGGAGCTGTTTTTT. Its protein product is CASSPRQAETGELFF.